The 12 T cell receptor beta chains below were found in one sample sequenced in a study of blood T cell repertoires in COVID-19. Libraries were prepared by immunoSEQ multiplex PCR; TCRdb keeps only in-frame clonotypes and omits some of them. The top ten hold roughly a quarter of the sample, which has around 130,000 clones, 85% to 90% seen once. Sequencing used peripheral blood. Every receptor here comes from a man between 65 and 85 years old with active or convalescent COVID-19.

The chain has TRBV6-1 and TRBJ2-4, with 10 nucleotides matching TRBD2. Germline assignment: CDR1 MNHNS and CDR2 SASEGT. The junction had 6 bases not matched to a gene; V was cut back by 6 bases and J by 10 bases. CDR3 size: 13 residues. The CDR3 spells CASRDGLAEIQYF. CDR3 in DNA: TGTGCCAGCAGAGACGGACTAGCGGAAATTCAGTACTTC.

This clone was picked up one time. This chain joins TRBV20-1 and TRBJ2-5; the D is unclear. The length of the CDR3 is 11 residues. Germline CDR1 is DFQATT and CDR2 is SNEGSKA (reference sequence). V lost 4 bases to trimming and J lost 5 bases, with 8 bases between them. CDR3 in DNA: TGCAGTGCTACAGACTTGGAGACCCAGTACTTC. Residues: CSATDLETQYF.

This clone was seen a single time. This chain connects TRBV19 to TRBJ2-2; weak D call: TRBD2 (6 bases). Germline CDR1 is LNHDA and CDR2 is SQIVND (reference sequence). This CDR3 spans 15 amino acids. V shed 5 bases and J shed 7 bases, with 17 bases lying between them. The CDR3 sequence is CASSSGVVNVGELFF. The CDR3 DNA is TGTGCCAGTAGTTCGGGGGTAGTAAATGTCGGGGAGCTGTTTTTT.

V and J are TRBV10-3 and TRBJ2-1; possibly TRBD1 for D (5 bases). Trimming stripped 5 bases from V and 6 bases from J, with 8 bases between. The length of the CDR3 is 12 residues. The germline V gene encodes CDR1 ENHRY and CDR2 SYGVKD. The DNA for the CDR3 is TGTGCCATCAGTATCGACAGCAATGAGCAGTTCTTC. Amino acids: CAISIDSNEQFF.

The J gene is TRBJ2-5, the V gene TRBV28; 8 positions agree with TRBD2. This CDR3 is 12 amino acids long. V shed 5 bases, J shed 5 bases, and the junction held 1 base outside the gene matches. Germline CDR1 reads MDHEN; CDR2 reads SYDVKM. The CDR3 region has the DNA TGTGCCAGCAGTCCGGGGGGGGAGACCCAGTACTTC. Its protein is CASSPGGETQYF.

This chain joins TRBV11-3 and TRBJ2-3; D remains unclear. Germline V gene lookup returns CDR1 SGHNT and CDR2 YENEEA. Trimming pared 1 base from V and 2 bases from J, leaving 10 bases between. This CDR3 is built from 15 residues. Written as DNA, the CDR3 is TGTGCCAGCAGCTTAGGGCAGTCTGCCACAGATACGCAGTATTTT. Translating it yields CASSLGQSATDTQYF. The variable domain in full, completed from reference TRBV11-3 and TRBJ2-3, reads EAGVVQSPRYKIIEKKQPVAFWCNPISGHNTLYWYLQNLGQGPELLIRYENEEAVDDSQLPKDRFSAERLKGVDSTLKIQPAELGDSAVYLCASSLGQSATDTQYFGPGTRLTVL.

The gene calls are TRBV5-4 and TRBJ2-2; 12 nucleotides line up with TRBD2. J was trimmed by 4 bases and V by 0 bases; bases with no gene match: 1. Germline V CDR1 and CDR2: SGHNT, YYREEE (reference sequence). CDR3 length equals 16 residues. CDR3 residues: CASSLGTSGVTGELFF. CDR3 nucleotide sequence: TGTGCCAGCAGCTTGGGGACTAGCGGGGTCACCGGGGAGCTGTTTTTT.

This chain links TRBV5-1 with TRBJ1-1; TRBD1 is a possible D gene (5 bases). Germline V lookup: CDR1 SGHRS, CDR2 YFSETQ. This CDR3 contains 13 residues. Trimming pared 3 bases from V and 5 bases from J, leaving 11 bases between. The CDR3 loop is CASSWGGSTEAFF. The CDR3 DNA follows: TGCGCCAGCAGCTGGGGCGGTTCGACTGAAGCTTTCTTT.

The CDR3: CASSYSGQVSSYEQYF. The CDR3 coding sequence is TGTGCCAGCAGTTACTCGGGACAGGTTAGCTCCTACGAGCAGTACTTC. The chain combines TRBV6-6 with TRBJ2-7, with 8 positions matching TRBD1. Trimming at V came to 0 bases and at J to 0 bases, leaving 4 bases not matched to a gene. The germline V gene has CDR1 MNHNY and CDR2 SVGAGI (reference sequence). This CDR3 spans 16 amino acids.

The rearrangement uses TRBV19 and TRBJ1-5; maybe TRBD1 (6 bases). From germline, CDR1 is LNHDA and CDR2 SQIVND (reference sequence). This CDR3 has 14 residues. Trimming removed 5 bases at V and 1 base at J, with 9 bases between. CDR3 amino acids: CASSVTGSNQPQHF. As DNA, the CDR3 is TGTGCCAGTAGTGTTACAGGGAGCAATCAGCCCCAGCATTTT.

The rearrangement uses TRBV15 and TRBJ2-7; tentative D call: TRBD2 (6 bases). Germline loops: CDR1 LNHNV, CDR2 YYDKDF (reference sequence). The V end was cut by 6 bases, the J end by 4 bases, with 16 bases between. The CDR3 extends over 14 amino acids. The CDR3 DNA reads as TGTGCCACCAGGGGGACTGGGGCCGGGTACGAGCAGTACTTC. This gives the protein CATRGTGAGYEQYF.

This rearrangement joins TRBV6-6 to TRBJ1-1; no definite D call. CDR1 and CDR2 (germline): MNHNY, SVGAGI (reference sequence). The CDR3 consists of 14 residues. V was trimmed by 2 bases and J by 2 bases, leaving 9 bases between them. The CDR3 nucleotides are TGTGCCAGCAGTTACGCGGAGGGAAACACTGAAGCTTTCTTT. Encoded protein: CASSYAEGNTEAFF.